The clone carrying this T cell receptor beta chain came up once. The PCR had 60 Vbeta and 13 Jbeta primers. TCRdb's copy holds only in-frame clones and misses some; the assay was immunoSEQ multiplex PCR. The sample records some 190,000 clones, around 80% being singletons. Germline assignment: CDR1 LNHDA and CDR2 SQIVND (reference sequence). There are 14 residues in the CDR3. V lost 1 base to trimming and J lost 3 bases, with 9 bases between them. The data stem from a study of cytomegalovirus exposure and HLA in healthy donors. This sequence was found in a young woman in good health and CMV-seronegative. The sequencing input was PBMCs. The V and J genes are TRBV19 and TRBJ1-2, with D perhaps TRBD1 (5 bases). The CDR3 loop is CASSIGVRDYGYTF. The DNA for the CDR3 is TGTGCCAGTAGTATAGGCGTCAGGGACTATGGCTACACCTTC.